This T cell receptor beta chain came from a study of shared clonotypes between healthy human individuals. Sorted subsets were amplified in replicate PCRs using 200 to 250 ng DNA, some 31,000 T cell genomes. Measured with immunoSEQ multiplex PCR; TCRdb has only the in-frame clones, and not every one. The table records over 2 million clones, 95% of them present only once. Into CD45RA+ naive and CD45RA-negative memory subsets, the CD4+ cells were split. Looked up from germline, CDR1 is GTSNPN and CDR2 is SVGIG (reference sequence). Germline trimming cut 2 bases from V and 7 bases from J; bases unmatched to any gene: 5. The length of the CDR3 is 14 residues.

Sequenced sample: naive CD4+ T cells sorted from blood. Subset in this sample: CD45RA+ positively selected. This TCR derives from a man aged 18 to 29 in good health. The chain couples TRBV30 to TRBJ1-4; 9 bases are a match to TRBD1. CDR3 bases: TGTGCCTGGAGTACCGGGACAGGGATTGAAAAACTGTTTTTT. Its translation: CAWSTGTGIEKLFF.